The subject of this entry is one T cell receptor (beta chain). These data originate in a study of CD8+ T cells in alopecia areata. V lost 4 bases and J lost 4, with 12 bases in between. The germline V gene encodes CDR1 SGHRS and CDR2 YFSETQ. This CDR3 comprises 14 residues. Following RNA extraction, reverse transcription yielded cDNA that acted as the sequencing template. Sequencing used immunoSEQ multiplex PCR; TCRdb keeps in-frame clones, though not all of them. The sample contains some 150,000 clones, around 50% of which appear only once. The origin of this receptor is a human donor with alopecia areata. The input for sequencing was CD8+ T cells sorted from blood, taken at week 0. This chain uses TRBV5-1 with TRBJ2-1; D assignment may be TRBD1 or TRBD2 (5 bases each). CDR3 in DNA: TGCGCCAGCAGCACAGGACTGGGTTACAATGAGCAGTTCTTC. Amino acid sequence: CASSTGLGYNEQFF.